What follows are 3 T cell receptor beta chains derived from one specimen sequenced in a study of shared clonotypes between healthy human individuals. The method was immunoSEQ multiplex PCR; TCRdb's version includes in-frame clones alone and lacks a portion of them. The profile shows some 2,400,000 clones, almost 96% of them singletons. Sequencing input: naive CD4+ T cells sorted from blood. Sample subset: CD45RA+ positively selected. The receptors here all came from a man aged 18 to 29 in good health.

The chain combines TRBV9 with TRBJ2-3; maybe TRBD2 (5 bases). Germline V CDR1 and CDR2: SGDLS, YYNGEE. This CDR3 has 13 residues. V was pared by 1 base and J by 5 bases, with 8 bases between. Here the CDR3 reads CASSVSGLDTQYF. The CDR3 nucleotides are TGTGCCAGCAGCGTAAGCGGATTAGATACGCAGTATTTT.

The chain joins TRBV7-2 to TRBJ2-7, with D uncertain. Germline V gene data show CDR1 as SGHTA and CDR2 as FQGNSA. The CDR3 loop spans 14 amino acids. V was pared by 3 bases and J by 3 bases, with 12 bases between. The CDR3 loop is CASSLQDLGYEQYF. In nucleotides, the CDR3 is TGTGCCAGCAGCTTGCAAGATCTCGGCTACGAGCAGTACTTC. The complete variable domain, with remaining parts taken from reference TRBV7-2 and TRBJ2-7, reads GAGVSQSPSNKVTEKGKDVELRCDPISGHTALYWYRQSLGQGLEFLIYFQGNSAPDKSGLPSDRFSAERTGGSVSTLTIQRTQQEDSAVYLCASSLQDLGYEQYFGPGTRLTVT.

This clone appeared once. The chain links TRBV11-2 to TRBJ1-1, with unresolved D. The CDR3 is made up of 13 amino acids. V dropped 5 bases and J dropped 0 bases, with 7 bases sitting between them. From germline, CDR1 is SGHAT and CDR2 FQNNGV. The CDR3 sequence: CASSPRMNTEAFF. The CDR3 nucleotides read TGTGCCAGCAGCCCCCGGATGAACACTGAAGCTTTCTTT. The variable domain in full, with the rest retrieved from reference TRBV11-2 and TRBJ1-1, is EAGVAQSPRYKIIEKRQSVAFWCNPISGHATLYWYQQILGQGPKLLIQFQNNGVVDDSQLPKDRFSAERLKGVDSTLKIQPAKLEDSAVYLCASSPRMNTEAFFGQGTRLTVV.